The 17 T cell receptor beta chains given below trace back to one sample, sequenced in a study of T cell repertoires in cytomegalovirus infection. No antigen has been identified for these receptors. TCRdb re-called the reads with MiXCR, one entry per CDR3 protein. The table lists some 900,000 distinct CDR3 sequences, approximately 30% of them singletons. This specimen consisted of cultured CD8+ T cells from PBMCs, obtained from culture after CMV antigen stimulation. These receptors were taken from a human donor in good health (CMV status not recorded). Some clones in this sample may be carry-over from other donors' samples.

This clonotype was counted between two and nine times. This chain uses TRBV2 with TRBJ2-5; 10 bases fit TRBD2. Per the germline V gene, CDR1 is SNHLY and CDR2 is FYNNEI. V was clipped by 4 bases and J by 0 bases; unmatched bases: 2. The CDR3 length is 15 residues. The CDR3 sequence: CASSATSGYQETQYF. As DNA, the CDR3 is TGTGCCAGCAGTGCGACTAGCGGGTACCAAGAGACCCAGTACTTC.

J is TRBJ1-2 and V is TRBV7-2, with D perhaps TRBD1 (5 bases). The CDR3 runs to 15 residues. From germline, CDR1 is SGHTA and CDR2 FQGNSA. V was cut by 3 bases and J by 6 bases, with 17 bases left in between. The CDR3 DNA follows: TGTGCCAGCAGCTTTTTGGGGGGTGGGTCCAATGGCTACACCTTC. As protein: CASSFLGGGSNGYTF.

The CDR3 DNA is TGTGCCAGCAGTGAACTGACAGGGAGTCAGCCCCAGCATTTT. It is translated as CASSELTGSQPQHF. This chain links TRBV6-1 with TRBJ1-5, with TRBD1 matching 7 bases. Trimming took 2 bases from V and 6 from J; bases not matched to a gene: 4. The CDR3 spans 14 residues. Germline CDR1 is MNHNS and CDR2 is SASEGT.

This clonotype was seen a handful of times. CDR3 nucleotide sequence: TGTGCCAGCAGTTTGGAGGGAATGGGCAATCAGCCCCAGCATTTT. It is translated as CASSLEGMGNQPQHF. The gene calls are TRBV12-3 or TRBV12-4 and TRBJ1-5; the D is unclear. This CDR3 has 15 residues. Trimming removed 3 bases at V and 2 bases at J, with 11 bases between.

This clonotype has a handful of counts. The V call is TRBV4-3, the J call TRBJ2-3, with 7 nucleotides matching TRBD2. Germline trimming cut 0 bases from V and 1 base from J; bases unmatched to any gene: 4. Germline V lookup: CDR1 LGHNA, CDR2 YSLEER. The CDR3 runs to 16 residues. The CDR3 DNA follows: TGCGCCAGCAGCCAAGAGCCTAGCGGAGGCACAGATACGCAGTATTTT. Residues: CASSQEPSGGTDTQYF.

The J gene is TRBJ1-5, the V gene TRBV7-6; D is undetermined. CDR3 length: 14 residues. Between the trimmed V and J ends, which lost 5 bases and 3 bases, there was a span of 11 bases. Germline-derived CDR1 and CDR2 are SGHVS and FNYEAQ. In DNA form, the CDR3 reads TGTGCCAGCAGCCCGGACGGGTACAATCAGCCCCAGCATTTT. Amino acid sequence: CASSPDGYNQPQHF.

This clonotype was seen more than once but under ten times. V usage is TRBV11-3 and J usage is TRBJ2-1; D is possibly TRBD1 (6 bases). The V end was cut by 0 bases, the J end by 6 bases, with 18 bases between. The V gene's germline CDR1 is SGHNT and CDR2 YENEEA. The CDR3 spans 17 residues. The CDR3 reads CASSLDPGQSRGNEQFF. For the CDR3, the DNA is TGTGCCAGCAGCTTAGACCCCGGACAGTCTCGGGGCAATGAGCAGTTCTTC.

This clonotype was recorded a few times. The chain is built from TRBV27 and TRBJ2-3; 12 positions match TRBD2. There are 14 residues in the CDR3. The germline V gene encodes CDR1 MNHEY and CDR2 SMNVEV (reference sequence). V shed 5 bases, J shed 9 bases, and the junction held 6 bases outside the gene matches. CDR3 DNA sequence: TGTGCCAGCAGTCACGGACTAGCGGGGCAAACGCAGTATTTT. It codes for CASSHGLAGQTQYF.

The V and J genes are TRBV10-3 and TRBJ1-6; maybe TRBD1 (5 bases). Germline-derived CDR1 and CDR2 are ENHRY and SYGVKD. V lost 0 bases, J lost 6 bases, and 9 bases lay in between. There are 15 residues in the CDR3. CDR3 sequence: CAISESEGINSPLHF. The CDR3, as DNA: TGTGCCATCAGTGAGTCCGAGGGGATTAATTCACCCCTCCACTTT.

This clonotype was seen ten or more times. The chain links TRBV7-2 to TRBJ1-2, with D possibly matching TRBD1 (5 bases). Trimming took off 5 bases at V and 1 base at J, with 14 bases between the two ends. The CDR3 sequence is 15 residues long. Per germline, CDR1 SGHTA and CDR2 FQGNSA. The CDR3 is CASSGAGYNNYGYTF. DNA for the CDR3: TGTGCCAGCAGCGGTGCAGGGTATAATAACTATGGCTACACCTTC.

V gene TRBV19 combines with J gene TRBJ2-1; the D is unclear. This CDR3 has 12 amino acids. The V gene's germline CDR1 is LNHDA and CDR2 SQIVND (reference sequence). Trimming took 7 bases from V and 6 from J, leaving 10 bases between them. This CDR3 reads CASTDPGNEQFF. The CDR3 coding sequence is TGTGCCAGTACCGATCCGGGCAATGAGCAGTTCTTC.

This clonotype has just a few counts. This rearrangement joins TRBV4-2 to TRBJ1-1; no definite D call. Per the germline V gene, CDR1 is LGHNA and CDR2 is YNFKEQ. The CDR3 loop spans 12 amino acids. Trimming took 2 bases from V and 3 from J, leaving 4 bases between them. The CDR3 here is CASSQSDTEAFF. DNA for the CDR3: TGTGCCAGCAGCCAATCAGACACTGAAGCTTTCTTT.

The chain combines TRBV6-6 with TRBJ2-5, with TRBD1 matching 8 bases. V shed 7 bases and J 5 bases; nucleotides not matched to a gene: 12. The CDR3 is made up of 15 amino acids. Germline values: CDR1 MNHNY, CDR2 SVGAGI (reference sequence). CDR3 in amino acids: CASTDQGQGDETQYF. The CDR3 nucleotides read TGTGCCAGCACCGACCAAGGACAGGGCGATGAGACCCAGTACTTC.

The rearrangement joins TRBV4-3 to TRBJ2-1, with 7 bases lining up with TRBD2. Germline trimming cut 1 base from V and 3 bases from J; bases unmatched to any gene: 6. This CDR3 comprises 16 residues. Per the germline V gene, CDR1 is LGHNA and CDR2 is YSLEER. The CDR3 region has the DNA TGCGCCAGCAGCCAAGTAGGGCCTAGCGGCTACAATGAGCAGTTCTTC. Translating gives CASSQVGPSGYNEQFF.

This clonotype occurred a few times. CDR3 residues: CASSLRAPSYNEQFF. CDR3 DNA: TGTGCCAGCAGCTTACGGGCACCCTCCTACAATGAGCAGTTCTTC. The chain couples TRBV7-3 to TRBJ2-1; no firm D call. Trimming shortened V by 2 bases and J by 0 bases, and 8 bases separated the two germline ends. Germline CDR1 reads SGHTA; CDR2 reads FQGTGA. This CDR3 has 15 amino acids.

The chain uses TRBV6-1 and TRBJ1-2; the match to TRBD1 covers 7 bases. Trimming cost V 5 bases and J 6 bases; bases outside gene matches: 6. Looked up from germline, CDR1 is MNHNS and CDR2 is SASEGT. The CDR3 loop spans 13 amino acids. CDR3 sequence reads: CASSTGTADGYTF. The CDR3 DNA follows: TGTGCCAGCAGTACCGGGACAGCGGATGGCTACACCTTC.

There are a few counts of this clonotype. The chain employs TRBV6-5 and TRBJ1-1; D uncertain. From germline, CDR1 is MNHEY and CDR2 SVGAGI. The V end lost 2 bases, the J end lost 1 base, and 8 bases lay between the germline ends. This CDR3 contains 14 residues. CDR3 sequence reads: CASSYPGGNTEAFF. CDR3 bases: TGTGCCAGCAGTTACCCAGGAGGGAACACTGAAGCTTTCTTT.